This T cell receptor beta chain stems from a study of cytomegalovirus exposure and HLA in healthy donors. As concerns this clone: Its specificity is unknown.

Study-wide results and caveats: Rarity characterized most TCR sequences, yet some public TCRs appeared in many donors. The study labeled around 160 TCR beta chains cytomegalovirus-associated.

The donors were part of the validation cohort of over a hundred subjects. That cohort was separate from the first cohort, which comprised roughly 670 subjects. Generated by immunoSEQ multiplex PCR, the TCRdb table keeps only in-frame clones and is missing some. The sample holds about 360,000 clones, 70% to 90% seen once. The V end lost 5 bases, the J end lost 0 bases, and 14 bases lay between the germline ends. The CDR3 has 16 amino acids. The germline V gene encodes CDR1 MDHEN and CDR2 SYDVKM. This rearrangement joins TRBV28 to TRBJ1-5; D is perhaps TRBD1 (5 bases). The specimen was PBMCs. The receptor comes from a woman aged 18-29 years in good health and CMV-seronegative. The CDR3 nucleotides are TGTGCCAGCAGTCCCACCGGGGGGGGTAGCAATCAGCCCCAGCATTTT. This translates into CASSPTGGGSNQPQHF.